These T cell receptor beta chains were read from a single sample in a study of long-term antiretroviral therapy in people with HIV. The assay was immunoSEQ multiplex PCR, and TCRdb's table has in-frame clones only and misses some. This sample has about 36,000 clones; about 80% occur once, and the top ten carry 5.5% to 7.5%. This specimen was unsorted PBMCs, taken 0.6 years after starting antiretroviral therapy. These receptors all come from a young man with HIV. Both conserved end residues are part of each CDR3. Fields, in order: V gene, J gene, D gene, CDR3 protein. D genes are given only for firm matches.

v_gene: TRBV29-1
j_gene: TRBJ2-1
d_gene: TRBD1
CDR3aa: CSVENRQGYEQFF

v_gene: TRBV7-2
j_gene: TRBJ2-7
d_gene: TRBD2
CDR3aa: CASRWTSGYEQYF

v_gene: TRBV10-3
j_gene: TRBJ1-2
d_gene: .
CDR3aa: CAISEDGGVGAYGYTF

v_gene: TRBV18
j_gene: TRBJ2-7
d_gene: TRBD2
CDR3aa: CASSPPLTSVQASLPNEQYF

v_gene: TRBV9
j_gene: TRBJ1-1
d_gene: .
CDR3aa: CASSVRGNTEAFF

v_gene: TRBV6-5
j_gene: TRBJ2-1
d_gene: .
CDR3aa: CASMRGGPSNEQFF

v_gene: TRBV30
j_gene: TRBJ1-2
d_gene: .
CDR3aa: CAWKSRVVSGYTF

v_gene: TRBV5-5
j_gene: TRBJ2-7
d_gene: .
CDR3aa: CASSSLYEQYF

v_gene: TRBV27
j_gene: TRBJ2-3
d_gene: TRBD1
CDR3aa: CASRAQGANTQYF

v_gene: TRBV11-2
j_gene: TRBJ2-7
d_gene: .
CDR3aa: CASSLLQGGGWYEQYF

v_gene: TRBV5-5
j_gene: TRBJ1-5
d_gene: .
CDR3aa: CASSLVVDSRFRPQHF

v_gene: TRBV28
j_gene: TRBJ1-2
d_gene: .
CDR3aa: CASSFGLVYGYTF

v_gene: TRBV5-1
j_gene: TRBJ2-1
d_gene: .
CDR3aa: CASSLSGEPHNEQFF

v_gene: TRBV6-1
j_gene: TRBJ2-3
d_gene: .
CDR3aa: CASSPKGGDTQYF

v_gene: TRBV7-6
j_gene: TRBJ2-5
d_gene: .
CDR3aa: CASRLDTTQETQYF

v_gene: TRBV29-1
j_gene: TRBJ2-1
d_gene: .
CDR3aa: CSVHTQGDEQFF

v_gene: TRBV11-2
j_gene: TRBJ2-2
d_gene: TRBD2
CDR3aa: CASSAGLAPGELFF

v_gene: TRBV5-1
j_gene: TRBJ2-2
d_gene: .
CDR3aa: CASSLGMGLGELFF

v_gene: TRBV7-4
j_gene: TRBJ1-2
d_gene: TRBD1
CDR3aa: CASGGDRLDYGYTF

v_gene: TRBV5-1
j_gene: TRBJ2-2
d_gene: TRBD2
CDR3aa: CASSTGTSGIGGRPGELFF

v_gene: TRBV28
j_gene: TRBJ1-2
d_gene: .
CDR3aa: CASSQVYGYTF

v_gene: TRBV28
j_gene: TRBJ2-7
d_gene: .
CDR3aa: CASGTHYEQYF

v_gene: TRBV27
j_gene: TRBJ2-7
d_gene: .
CDR3aa: CASSLSQGYEQYF

v_gene: TRBV5-1
j_gene: TRBJ1-4
d_gene: TRBD1
CDR3aa: CASSPEGQGGEKLFF

v_gene: TRBV9
j_gene: TRBJ2-5
d_gene: .
CDR3aa: CASSVEGGETQYF

v_gene: TRBV9
j_gene: TRBJ2-1
d_gene: .
CDR3aa: CASSTPLHHEQFF

v_gene: TRBV6-6
j_gene: TRBJ2-7
d_gene: TRBD2
CDR3aa: CASRLREGGEQYF